This passage covers 30 T cell receptor beta chains from one sample sequenced in a study of early T cells in non-severe SARS-CoV-2 infection. TCRdb called the 5' RACE reads again in MiXCR, with one record for every CDR3 protein. The sample contains about 110,000 distinct CDR3 sequences, 11% of which appear only once. Sequenced sample: whole blood. These receptors all stem from an adult who was a healthcare worker with PCR-confirmed SARS-CoV-2 infection or an uninfected control (not recorded which).

This clonotype was counted many times. The V call is TRBV5-1, the J call TRBJ1-1; 8 bases align to TRBD1. Trimming at V came to 3 bases and at J to 0 bases, leaving 4 bases not matched to a gene. Germline lookup yields CDR1 SGHRS and CDR2 YFSETQ. The CDR3 totals 15 residues. The CDR3 loop is CASSSDRALNTEAFF. In DNA, the CDR3 is TGCGCCAGCAGCTCGGACAGGGCCTTGAACACTGAAGCTTTCTTT.

A few counts support this clonotype. This rearrangement joins TRBV19 to TRBJ2-1; tentative D call: TRBD2 (5 bases). Germline V CDR1 and CDR2: LNHDA, SQIVND (reference sequence). V lost 6 bases and J 9 bases, leaving 15 bases between the germline ends. The CDR3 is 13 amino acids. The chain's CDR3 is CASRVTGSPEQFF. DNA for the CDR3: TGTGCCAGTAGGGTGACGGGATCCCCTGAGCAGTTCTTC.

This chain links TRBV20-1 with TRBJ2-7, with 12 bases that match TRBD2. Trimming cost V 6 bases and J 7 bases; bases outside gene matches: 10. CDR3 size: 14 residues. Germline loops: CDR1 DFQATT, CDR2 SNEGSKA (reference sequence). This chain's CDR3 is CSALRTSGIREQYF. The CDR3 DNA reads TGCAGTGCCCTTAGGACTAGCGGGATACGGGAGCAGTACTTC.

This clonotype was recorded a few times. This rearrangement joins TRBV11-3 to TRBJ2-1; a possible D gene is TRBD1 (5 bases). CDR3 size: 12 residues. V was pared by 5 bases and J by 5 bases, with 7 bases between. CDR1 and CDR2 (germline): SGHNT, YENEEA. CDR3 in DNA: TGTGCCAGCAGCCGACAGAACAATGAGCAGTTCTTC. It yields the protein CASSRQNNEQFF.

This clonotype was seen only a few times. The chain employs TRBV30 and TRBJ2-6; no firm D call. Between the trimmed V and J ends, which lost 1 base and 2 bases, there was a span of 3 bases. CDR1 and CDR2 (germline): GTSNPN, SVGIG (reference sequence). The CDR3 runs 13 residues. In nucleotides, the CDR3 is TGTGCCTGGAGTGCCACTGGGGCCAACGTCCTGACTTTC. Translation gives CAWSATGANVLTF.

This clonotype was observed at least ten times. This rearrangement joins TRBV20-1 to TRBJ2-7; no definite D call. V was trimmed by 0 bases and J by 5 bases, leaving 14 bases between them. In germline, CDR1 is DFQATT, CDR2 SNEGSKA (reference sequence). This CDR3 comprises 14 residues. The CDR3 loop reads CSARDGRGSHEQYF. The DNA for the CDR3 is TGCAGTGCTAGAGATGGTCGTGGGTCCCACGAGCAGTACTTC.

At least ten counts were recorded for this clonotype. The rearrangement uses TRBV5-1 and TRBJ2-5, with D possibly TRBD2 on 6 matching bases. The CDR3 has 15 residues. V lost 4 bases, J lost 4 bases, and 17 bases lay in between. The germline V gene has CDR1 SGHRS and CDR2 YFSETQ. The CDR3 is CASSPRSLARETQYF. In DNA form, the CDR3 reads TGCGCCAGCAGCCCCCGCTCCCTAGCGAGAGAGACCCAGTACTTC.

The rearrangement uses TRBV5-4 and TRBJ1-3, with 8 positions matching TRBD1. Trimming cost V 4 bases and J 3 bases; bases outside gene matches: 6. The CDR3 is made up of 15 amino acids. Germline V gene data show CDR1 as SGHNT and CDR2 as YYREEE (reference sequence). This chain's CDR3 is CASSKDRASGNTIYF. The CDR3 bases are TGTGCCAGCAGCAAGGACAGGGCAAGTGGAAACACCATATATTTT.

This clonotype was counted only a few times. The CDR3 DNA follows: TGTGCCAGCAGCCCCCTTAGCGGGAGGAATGAGCAGTTCTTC. Translated: CASSPLSGRNEQFF. The J gene is TRBJ2-1, the V gene TRBV11-2; 10 bases are a match to TRBD2. The CDR3 extends over 14 amino acids. CDR1 is SGHAT, CDR2 FQNNGV, per germline. J was trimmed by 7 bases and V by 5 bases; bases with no gene match: 5.

The chain links TRBV6-2 or TRBV6-3 to TRBJ1-1; tentative D call: TRBD1 (5 bases). Germline V gene sequence: CDR1 MNHEY, CDR2 SVGEGT. V lost 2 bases and J 1 base, leaving 23 bases between the germline ends. The CDR3 is made up of 19 amino acids. The CDR3 DNA reads as TGTGCCAGCAGTTACACAATAAAGACCGACAGCTCATGGAACACTGAAGCTTTCTTT. Translating gives CASSYTIKTDSSWNTEAFF.

The chain links TRBV7-3 to TRBJ2-3; D assignment may be TRBD1 or TRBD2 (5 bases each). The CDR3 is made up of 14 amino acids. V was pared by 5 bases and J by 2 bases, with 11 bases between. Germline CDR1 is SGHTA and CDR2 is FQGTGA. CDR3 nucleotides: TGTGCCAGCAGCAGAGGGACCTCCACAGATACGCAGTATTTT. Residues: CASSRGTSTDTQYF. The full variable domain, with the rest looked up from reference TRBV7-3 and TRBJ2-3, is GAGVSQTPSNKVTEKGKYVELRCDPISGHTALYWYRQSLGQGPEFLIYFQGTGAADDSGLPNDRFFAVRPEGSVSTLKIQRTERGDSAVYLCASSRGTSTDTQYFGPGTRLTVL.

This clonotype was found a few times. This chain uses TRBV19 with TRBJ2-7; D uncertain. The germline gives CDR1 LNHDA, CDR2 SQIVND (reference sequence). V lost 5 bases, J lost 0 bases, and 11 bases lay in between. CDR3 length: 14 amino acids. CDR3 amino acids: CASSSAERSYEQYF. Here the CDR3 DNA reads TGTGCCAGTAGTTCGGCGGAACGCTCCTACGAGCAGTACTTC. The full variable domain, its missing parts supplied by reference TRBV19 and TRBJ2-7, is DGGITQSPKYLFRKEGQNVTLSCEQNLNHDAMYWYRQDPGQGLRLIYYSQIVNDFQKGDIAEGYSVSREKKESFPLTVTSAQKNPTAFYLCASSSAERSYEQYFGPGTRLTVT.

The gene calls are TRBV20-1 and TRBJ2-3, with 12 bases aligning to TRBD2. V was clipped by 3 bases and J by 1 base; unmatched bases: 2. Germline lookup yields CDR1 DFQATT and CDR2 SNEGSKA (reference sequence). This CDR3 is built from 15 residues. The CDR3 reads CSASGLAGRTDTQYF. In nucleotides, the CDR3 is TGCAGTGCTAGCGGACTAGCGGGACGCACAGATACGCAGTATTTT.

This clonotype was recorded a few times. This chain uses TRBV6-2 or TRBV6-3 with TRBJ1-5, with D perhaps TRBD1 (5 bases). CDR3 length equals 12 residues. Germline V gene lookup returns CDR1 MNHEY and CDR2 SVGEGT. V shed 8 bases and J shed 4 bases, with 9 bases lying between them. The CDR3 spells CASGGYNQPQHF. The CDR3 nucleotides read TGTGCCAGCGGGGGATATAATCAGCCCCAGCATTTT.

This clonotype was observed at least ten times. The V gene is TRBV5-4, the J gene TRBJ2-7; TRBD2 matches 9 bases. This CDR3 is built from 15 residues. Unmatched junction bases numbered 9, after V lost 4 bases and J lost 4 bases. Germline lookup yields CDR1 SGHNT and CDR2 YYREEE (reference sequence). For the CDR3, the DNA is TGTGCCAGCAGCCGAAAGCGGGGGGAATCGTACGAGCAGTACTTC. This sequence encodes CASSRKRGESYEQYF.

The chain is built from TRBV30 and TRBJ2-2; no firm D call. V was trimmed by 4 bases and J by 10 bases, leaving 19 bases between them. The CDR3 sequence is 14 residues long. Germline V CDR1 and CDR2: GTSNPN, SVGIG (reference sequence). The CDR3: CAWTFASLGEELFF. In nucleotides, the CDR3 is TGTGCCTGGACCTTTGCCTCCCTGGGTGAGGAGCTGTTTTTT.

This clonotype was seen repeatedly, ten times or more. This chain connects TRBV21-1 to TRBJ2-3; the tabulated D call, TRBD1, remains unverified against the DNA. TRBV21-1 has pseudogene status. The CDR3 is made up of 17 amino acids. The CDR3: CASSKEGPEVVTDTQYF. DNA for the CDR3: TGTGCCAGCAGCAAAGAGGGACCGGAGGTTGTTACAGATACGCAGTATTTT.

This clonotype has a count of ten or more. The genes are TRBV9 and TRBJ2-5; D call uncertain. CDR3 length equals 13 residues. Germline V gives CDR1 SGDLS, CDR2 YYNGEE. Deletions cut 3 bases from V and 5 bases from J, with 11 bases between. CDR3 in DNA: TGTGCCAGCAGCGCCGATGTTGAGGAGACCCAGTACTTC. Its translation: CASSADVEETQYF.

Ten or more counts support this clonotype. The chain employs TRBV11-2 and TRBJ2-2; maybe TRBD1 (6 bases). Germline V gene lookup returns CDR1 SGHAT and CDR2 FQNNGV. Trimming removed 5 bases at V and 3 bases at J, with 10 bases between. The CDR3 runs 14 residues. Here the CDR3 reads CASSPTGDTGELFF. The CDR3 DNA reads TGTGCCAGCAGCCCGACAGGAGACACCGGGGAGCTGTTTTTT. Full variable domain (remainder filled in from reference TRBV11-2 and TRBJ2-2): EAGVAQSPRYKIIEKRQSVAFWCNPISGHATLYWYQQILGQGPKLLIQFQNNGVVDDSQLPKDRFSAERLKGVDSTLKIQPAKLEDSAVYLCASSPTGDTGELFFGEGSRLTVL.

This clonotype was seen a few times. This sequence joins TRBV7-6 and TRBJ2-5; 10 bases align to TRBD2. The junction had 10 bases not matched to a gene; V was cut back by 5 bases and J by 1 base. Germline V gene sequence: CDR1 SGHVS, CDR2 FNYEAQ. This CDR3 spans 17 amino acids. The CDR3 nucleotides are TGTGCCAGCAGCCTAAAACCGGGACTAGCGATCCAAGAGACCCAGTACTTC. This encodes CASSLKPGLAIQETQYF. The entire variable domain, with the rest obtained from reference TRBV7-6 and TRBJ2-5, is as follows: GAGVSQSPRYKVTKRGQDVALRCDPISGHVSLYWYRQALGQGPEFLTYFNYEAQQDKSGLPNDRFSAERPEGSISTLTIQRTEQRDSAMYRCASSLKPGLAIQETQYFGPGTRLLVL.

This clonotype has ten or more counts. The chain has TRBV28 and TRBJ2-3; no clear D gene. CDR1 and CDR2 from the germline V gene are MDHEN and SYDVKM. The CDR3 covers 13 residues. Trimming stripped 2 bases from V and 3 bases from J, with 6 bases between. CDR3 amino acids: CASSLAVTDTQYF. CDR3 sequence (DNA): TGTGCCAGCAGTTTAGCAGTTACAGATACGCAGTATTTT.

This clonotype was observed a few times. The chain uses TRBV12-3 or TRBV12-4 and TRBJ1-1; the D is unclear. This CDR3 is 15 amino acids long. Trimming removed 3 bases at V and 0 bases at J, with 11 bases between. CDR3 protein: CASSFRRELNTEAFF. The CDR3 DNA reads TGTGCCAGCAGTTTTCGCCGGGAATTGAACACTGAAGCTTTCTTT.

This clonotype was observed at least ten times. One junction end disagrees with the germline gene, perhaps due to a read error. This chain connects TRBV12-3 or TRBV12-4 to TRBJ1-3; D unresolved. The CDR3 has 13 residues. The CDR3, as DNA: TGTGCCAGCAGTTTAGGAGGGCGAAACACCATATTTTTT. It yields the protein CASSLGGRNTIFF.

This clonotype appeared many times. The rearrangement links TRBV20-1 to TRBJ2-1; TRBD2 matches 13 bases. CDR3 length: 13 residues. Trimming cost V 6 bases and J 7 bases; bases outside gene matches: 3. Germline V gene data show CDR1 as DFQATT and CDR2 as SNEGSKA (reference sequence). The CDR3 nucleotides are TGCAGTGCGAGGACTAGCGGGAGAAATGAGCAGTTCTTC. Protein product: CSARTSGRNEQFF.

The sample holds many counts of this clonotype. The chain combines TRBV4-1 with TRBJ2-5; no clear D gene. The length of the CDR3 is 14 residues. The ends were cut back, 0 bases at V and 5 bases at J, with 10 bases in the middle. Germline assignment: CDR1 MGHRA and CDR2 YSYEKL. CDR3 DNA sequence: TGCGCCAGCAGCCAAGAGCGGCCTTTGGAGACCCAGTACTTC. It is translated as CASSQERPLETQYF.

This clonotype is termed medium-sized. CDR3 loop: CASRQAQGGLYEQYF. CDR3 in DNA: TGTGCCAGCAGGCAGGCCCAGGGTGGGCTCTACGAGCAGTACTTC. The V call is TRBV12-3 or TRBV12-4, the J call TRBJ2-7, with D perhaps TRBD1 (5 bases). The germline V and J ends were trimmed by 6 bases and 3 bases, with 18 bases remaining between them. CDR3 length: 15 amino acids.

V and J are TRBV6-1 and TRBJ2-1, with TRBD2 matching over 7 bases. The V gene end was trimmed by 2 bases and the J gene end by 2 bases; junction bases not matched to a gene: 12. Germline V gene data show CDR1 as MNHNS and CDR2 as SASEGT. The CDR3 extends over 18 amino acids. CDR3 nucleotides: TGTGCCAGCAGTGAAAAGTATATGGGACTAACAACCTACAATGAGCAGTTCTTC. It is translated as CASSEKYMGLTTYNEQFF.

There are a few counts of this clonotype. This chain joins TRBV6-5 and TRBJ2-1; D is unresolved. The germline gives CDR1 MNHEY, CDR2 SVGAGI. This CDR3 is 12 amino acids long. Trimming pared 6 bases from V and 10 bases from J, leaving 13 bases between. The CDR3 DNA follows: TGTGCCAGCAGCCCTCCGTCGACAGAGCAGTTCTTC. Its protein product is CASSPPSTEQFF.

This rearrangement joins TRBV2 to TRBJ1-4; D remains unclear. Germline V gene sequence: CDR1 SNHLY, CDR2 FYNNEI. Trimming took off 6 bases at V and 0 bases at J, with 14 bases between the two ends. The CDR3 covers 16 residues. CDR3 DNA: TGTGCCAGCAGCGCAACCCGCACTTCAACTAATGAAAAACTGTTTTTT. As protein: CASSATRTSTNEKLFF.

The table lists this clonotype with a few counts. This chain uses TRBV10-1 with TRBJ1-5; 8 bases are a match to TRBD1. The CDR3 sequence is 13 residues long. Per the germline V gene, CDR1 is WNHNN and CDR2 is SYGVQD (reference sequence). Losses at the gene ends were 5 bases for V and 10 bases for J; bases not matched to a gene: 7. The CDR3: CASSPDRGGPQHF. Written as DNA, the CDR3 is TGCGCCAGCAGTCCCGACAGGGGTGGACCCCAGCATTTT.